The clone carrying this TCR beta chain is a singleton in its sample. This sample was included in a study of shared T cell receptors in the human thymus. Here immunoSEQ multiplex PCR was the method, and the copy in TCRdb shows in-frame clones only, minus some. The repertoire consists of hundreds of thousands of clones, with roughly 90% occurring once and the leading ten covering around 0.0099%. V trimming: 0 bases; J trimming: 7 bases; junction bases outside the gene matches: 1. The CDR3 contains 14 residues. The germline CDR1 and CDR2 sequences are SGHRS and YFSETQ. These data were also filed under a second study, of human thymus T cells. This second study says: Thymus was obtained from resections taken during corrective heart surgery. Related research has reported that thymic repertoires overlap highly among unrelated individuals.

This clonotype was sampled from a boy in the first two years of life with a congenital heart defect. The rearrangement joins TRBV5-1 to TRBJ2-2, with TRBD2 matching over 9 bases. Material: thymocytes. The CDR3 nucleotides read TGCGCCAGCAGCTTGGTAGCGGGAGTCGGGGAGCTGTTTTTT. Protein: CASSLVAGVGELFF.